This T cell receptor beta chain was obtained from a study of PD-1 blockade in classical Hodgkin lymphoma. With respect to this clone: Its antigen is as yet unknown.

V lost 1 base, J lost 2 bases, and 6 bases stayed unmatched. The germline gives CDR1 SGHVS, CDR2 FNYEAQ. The CDR3 totals 17 residues. Study observations and caveats: Diminished baseline TCR diversity has been reported in newly diagnosed patients relative to healthy donors.

Produced via immunoSEQ multiplex PCR; TCRdb's table is partial and in-frame only. The table has 13,000 or so clones, roughly 75% seen once; the top ten hold approximately 25%. Each patient experienced a relapse that followed autologous stem cell transplantation, and brentuximab vedotin exposure varied. The clonotype originates from a human donor with classical Hodgkin lymphoma. The input for sequencing was peripheral blood mononuclear cells (PBMCs), taken at baseline. The V gene is TRBV7-6, the J gene TRBJ2-1; 9 nucleotides line up with TRBD2. CDR3 sequence: CASSLVASGTAYNEQFF. CDR3 DNA sequence: TGTGCCAGCAGCTTAGTTGCTAGCGGGACCGCCTACAATGAGCAGTTCTTC.